The clone carrying this TCR beta chain occurred a few times. Its antigen is unidentified. These data come from a study of CD8 T cells in ankylosing spondylitis. 5'-RACE, quantitative and with molecular barcodes, yielded the TCR beta libraries. A single record per CDR3 protein comes from TCRdb applying MiXCR to the 5' RACE reads. The sample holds about 500,000 distinct CDR3 sequences, about 12% seen once. Study observations and caveats: What appeared characteristic of ankylosing spondylitis blood was a TCR beta motif of several highly homologous variants. The study looked at matched synovial fluid samples from ankylosing spondylitis patients. Disease-linked clones were reported to be significantly enriched there.

The V end lost 4 bases, the J end lost 6 bases, and 11 bases lay between the germline ends. Per germline, CDR1 SGHVS and CDR2 FQNEAQ. The CDR3 loop spans 13 amino acids. The receptor was isolated from a male donor with ankylosing spondylitis. The chain has TRBV7-8 and TRBJ2-3; D remains unclear. The specimen was blood, either unsorted or a sorted T cell fraction (not recorded which). The chain's CDR3 is CASSSEARDTQYF. As DNA, the CDR3 is TGTGCCAGCAGCTCAGAAGCAAGGGATACGCAGTATTTT.